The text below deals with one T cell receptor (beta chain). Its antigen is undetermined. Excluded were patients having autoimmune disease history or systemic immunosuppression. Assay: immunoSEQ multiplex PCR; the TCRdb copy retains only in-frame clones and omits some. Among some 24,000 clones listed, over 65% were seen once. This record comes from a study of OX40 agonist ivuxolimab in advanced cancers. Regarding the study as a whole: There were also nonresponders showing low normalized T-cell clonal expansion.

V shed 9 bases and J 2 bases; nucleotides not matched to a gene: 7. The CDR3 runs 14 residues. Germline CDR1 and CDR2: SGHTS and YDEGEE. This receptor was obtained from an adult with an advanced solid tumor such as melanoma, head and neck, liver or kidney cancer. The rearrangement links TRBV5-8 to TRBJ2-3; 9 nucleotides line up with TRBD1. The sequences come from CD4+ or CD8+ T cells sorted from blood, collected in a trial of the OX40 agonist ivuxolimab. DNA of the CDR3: TGTGCCATGCTCGACAGGGGGACCACAGATACGCAGTATTTT. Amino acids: CAMLDRGTTDTQYF.